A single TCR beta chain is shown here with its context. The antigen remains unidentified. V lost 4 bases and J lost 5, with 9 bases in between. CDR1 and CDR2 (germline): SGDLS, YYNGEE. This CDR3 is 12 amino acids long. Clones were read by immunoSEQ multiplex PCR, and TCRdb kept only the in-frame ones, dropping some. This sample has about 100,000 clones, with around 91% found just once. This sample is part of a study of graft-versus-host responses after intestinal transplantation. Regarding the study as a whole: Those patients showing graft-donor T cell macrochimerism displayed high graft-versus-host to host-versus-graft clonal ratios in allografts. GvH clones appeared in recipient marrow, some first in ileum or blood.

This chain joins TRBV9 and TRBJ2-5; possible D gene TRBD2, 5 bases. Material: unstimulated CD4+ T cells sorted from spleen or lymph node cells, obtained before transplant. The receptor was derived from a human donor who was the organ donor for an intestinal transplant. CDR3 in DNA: TGTGCCAGCAGCCAAGGCGGGGAGACCCAGTACTTC. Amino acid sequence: CASSQGGETQYF.